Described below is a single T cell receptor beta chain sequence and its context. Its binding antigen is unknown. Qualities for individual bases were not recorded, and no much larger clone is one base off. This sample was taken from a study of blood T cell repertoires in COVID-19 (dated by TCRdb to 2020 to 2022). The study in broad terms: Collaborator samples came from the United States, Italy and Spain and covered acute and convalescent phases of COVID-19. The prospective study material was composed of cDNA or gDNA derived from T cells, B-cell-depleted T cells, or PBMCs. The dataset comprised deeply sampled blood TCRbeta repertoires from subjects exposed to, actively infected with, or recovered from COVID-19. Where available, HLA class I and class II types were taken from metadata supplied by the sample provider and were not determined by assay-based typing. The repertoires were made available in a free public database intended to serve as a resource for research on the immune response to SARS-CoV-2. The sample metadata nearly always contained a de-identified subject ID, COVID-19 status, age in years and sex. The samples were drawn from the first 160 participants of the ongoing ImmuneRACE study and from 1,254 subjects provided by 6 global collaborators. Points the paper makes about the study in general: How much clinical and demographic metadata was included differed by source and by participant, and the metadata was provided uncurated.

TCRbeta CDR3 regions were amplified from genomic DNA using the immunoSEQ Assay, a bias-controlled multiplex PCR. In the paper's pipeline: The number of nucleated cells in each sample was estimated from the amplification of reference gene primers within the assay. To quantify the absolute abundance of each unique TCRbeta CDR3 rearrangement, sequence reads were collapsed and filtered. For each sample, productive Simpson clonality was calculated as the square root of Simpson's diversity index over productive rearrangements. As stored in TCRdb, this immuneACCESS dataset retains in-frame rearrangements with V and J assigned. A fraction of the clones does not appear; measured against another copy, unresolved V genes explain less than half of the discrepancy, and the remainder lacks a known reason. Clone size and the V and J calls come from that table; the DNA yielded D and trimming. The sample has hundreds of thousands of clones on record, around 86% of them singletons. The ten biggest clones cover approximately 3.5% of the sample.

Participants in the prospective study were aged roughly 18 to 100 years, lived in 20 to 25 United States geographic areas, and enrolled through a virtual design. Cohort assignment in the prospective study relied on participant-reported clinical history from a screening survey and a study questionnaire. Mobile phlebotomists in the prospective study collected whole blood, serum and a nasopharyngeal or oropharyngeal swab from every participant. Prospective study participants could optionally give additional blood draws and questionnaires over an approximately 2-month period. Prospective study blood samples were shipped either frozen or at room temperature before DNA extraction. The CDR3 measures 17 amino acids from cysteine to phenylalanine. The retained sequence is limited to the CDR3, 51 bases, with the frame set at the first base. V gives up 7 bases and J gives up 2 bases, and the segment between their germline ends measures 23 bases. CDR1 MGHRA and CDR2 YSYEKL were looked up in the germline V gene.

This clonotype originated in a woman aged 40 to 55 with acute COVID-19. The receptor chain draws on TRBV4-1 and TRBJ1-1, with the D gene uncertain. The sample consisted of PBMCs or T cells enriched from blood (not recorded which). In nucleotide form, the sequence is TGCGCCAGCACCCATTCGGCACCGAGGAGAGTTAACACTGAAGCTTTCTTT. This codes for CASTHSAPRRVNTEAFF.